The 13 T cell receptor beta chains reported below all come from one sample, sequenced in a study of blood T cell repertoires in COVID-19. Sequencing used immunoSEQ multiplex PCR; TCRdb keeps in-frame clones, though not all of them. The repertoire holds fewer than 200,000 clones, with 87% as singletons. Sequencing was performed on peripheral blood. The receptors shown here come from a man aged 55 to 70 with active or convalescent COVID-19.

The V gene is TRBV6-5, the J gene TRBJ1-2, with a weak D call TRBD1 (5 bases). This CDR3 contains 15 residues. Germline-derived CDR1 and CDR2 are MNHEY and SVGAGI. Trimming removed 0 bases at V and 4 bases at J, with 12 bases between. The CDR3 sequence is CASSYSPRGTYGYTF. The CDR3 DNA sequence: TGTGCCAGCAGTTACTCTCCTCGGGGGACCTATGGCTACACCTTC.

The chain has TRBV5-1 and TRBJ2-1, with D perhaps TRBD2 (5 bases). CDR1 is SGHRS, CDR2 YFSETQ, per germline. CDR3 length: 14 amino acids. The CDR3 DNA is TGCTCCTGCGCTCGGCTAGCTCCTTACAATGAGCAGTTCTTC. Residues: CSCARLAPYNEQFF.

The chain carries TRBV19 and TRBJ2-1, with unresolved D. The CDR3 length is 16 residues. The V gene lost 1 base and the J gene lost 6 bases, with 16 bases spanning the gap. From germline, CDR1 is LNHDA and CDR2 SQIVND (reference sequence). This CDR3 reads CASSIVGAIGFNEQFF. The CDR3 region has the DNA TGTGCCAGTAGTATAGTTGGAGCCATAGGATTCAATGAGCAGTTCTTC.

V usage is TRBV3-1 (or the pseudogene TRBV3-2) and J usage is TRBJ1-3, with 10 bases matching TRBD1. V gave up 1 base and J gave up 2 bases; unmatched junction bases: 2. The CDR3 has 16 amino acids. Per germline, CDR1 LGHDT and CDR2 YNNKEL (reference sequence). DNA of the CDR3: TGTGCCAGCAGCCAAGCTGACAGGGGGCCTGGAAACACCATATATTTT. The encoded protein is CASSQADRGPGNTIYF.

This chain connects TRBV7-6 to TRBJ1-1, with TRBD1 matching 9 bases. V lost 5 bases, J lost 4 bases, and 8 bases stayed unmatched. The CDR3 consists of 15 residues. From germline, CDR1 is SGHVS and CDR2 FNYEAQ. The CDR3 protein is CASSRGTGLVTEAFF. The CDR3, as DNA: TGTGCCAGCAGCCGGGGGACAGGGTTGGTCACTGAAGCTTTCTTT. The full variable domain, rest sourced from reference TRBV7-6 and TRBJ1-1, is GAGVSQSPRYKVTKRGQDVALRCDPISGHVSLYWYRQALGQGPEFLTYFNYEAQQDKSGLPNDRFSAERPEGSISTLTIQRTEQRDSAMYRCASSRGTGLVTEAFFGQGTRLTVV.

This chain uses TRBV24-1 with TRBJ2-1, with D possibly being TRBD2 (7 bases). Trimming took 2 bases from V and 4 from J, leaving 14 bases between them. Germline values: CDR1 KGHDR, CDR2 SFDVKD. The CDR3 totals 16 residues. The CDR3 DNA follows: TGTGCCACCAGTGATTCTTCGGGGGGCAGATACAATGAGCAGTTCTTC. It translates to CATSDSSGGRYNEQFF.

This sequence joins TRBV30 and TRBJ1-1; 7 positions agree with TRBD1. The CDR3 consists of 14 residues. V was clipped by 3 bases and J by 1 base; unmatched bases: 5. Germline assignment: CDR1 GTSNPN and CDR2 SVGIG (reference sequence). The DNA of the CDR3 is TGTGCCTGGAGCAGGGGGTTTGGGAACACTGAAGCTTTCTTT. It encodes CAWSRGFGNTEAFF.

The chain carries TRBV19 and TRBJ1-3; no definite D call. V dropped 1 base and J dropped 4 bases, with 8 bases sitting between them. The CDR3 extends over 14 amino acids. The germline V gene encodes CDR1 LNHDA and CDR2 SQIVND (reference sequence). The CDR3 reads CASSIGGSGNTIYF. CDR3 nucleotides: TGTGCCAGTAGTATAGGAGGTTCCGGAAACACCATATATTTT.

V and J are TRBV9 and TRBJ1-2, with a weak D call TRBD1 (5 bases). CDR3 length: 17 amino acids. Germline CDR1 SGDLS, CDR2 YYNGEE. V was trimmed by 0 bases and J by 2 bases, leaving 17 bases between them. This CDR3 is CASSVGGGRRGNYGYTF. The CDR3 nucleotides are TGTGCCAGCAGCGTAGGGGGTGGTAGGAGGGGCAACTATGGCTACACCTTC.

V usage is TRBV14 and J usage is TRBJ1-2, with a possible D match to TRBD1 (5 bases). CDR3 length equals 12 residues. The germline CDR1 and CDR2 sequences are SGHDN and FVKESK. V lost 4 bases to trimming and J lost 2 bases, with 5 bases between them. The CDR3 spells CASSRQNYGYTF. The CDR3, as DNA: TGTGCCAGCAGCCGACAGAACTATGGCTACACCTTC. Full variable domain (remainder filled in from reference TRBV14 and TRBJ1-2): EAGVTQFPSHSVIEKGQTVTLRCDPISGHDNLYWYRRVMGKEIKFLLHFVKESKQDESGMPNNRFLAERTGGTYSTLKVQPAELEDSGVYFCASSRQNYGYTFGSGTRLTVV.

For this clone: The sample has other DNA sequences that encode this CDR3 too. V is TRBV6-5 and J is TRBJ1-5, with 7 bases lining up with TRBD1. Germline values: CDR1 MNHEY, CDR2 SVGAGI. V shed 6 bases, J shed 5 bases, and the junction held 4 bases outside the gene matches. The CDR3 covers 13 residues. CDR3 residues: CASSHDRDQPQHF. CDR3 nucleotide sequence: TGTGCCAGCAGCCACGACAGGGATCAGCCCCAGCATTTT.

The CDR3 sequence: CASSQGTSGDNEQFF. The CDR3 DNA sequence: TGTGCCAGCAGCCAGGGGACTAGCGGGGACAATGAGCAGTTCTTC. The chain couples TRBV3-1 (or the pseudogene TRBV3-2) to TRBJ2-1; TRBD2 matches 13 bases. After removal of 3 bases from V and 5 bases from J, the junction contained 1 base not matched to a gene. The CDR3 runs to 15 residues. CDR1 is LGHDT, CDR2 YNNKEL, per germline (reference sequence).

In its sample, this clone was seen a few times. J is TRBJ1-4 and V is TRBV11-2; 7 nucleotides line up with TRBD1. V trimming: 8 bases; J trimming: 8 bases; junction bases outside the gene matches: 17. Looked up from germline, CDR1 is SGHAT and CDR2 is FQNNGV. CDR3 length equals 16 residues. The CDR3 here is CASGGVTGPGEEKLFF. The DNA for the CDR3 is TGTGCCAGCGGGGGCGTGACAGGGCCGGGTGAGGAAAAACTGTTTTTT. Full variable domain (outside the CDR3, taken from reference TRBV11-2 and TRBJ1-4): EAGVAQSPRYKIIEKRQSVAFWCNPISGHATLYWYQQILGQGPKLLIQFQNNGVVDDSQLPKDRFSAERLKGVDSTLKIQPAKLEDSAVYLCASGGVTGPGEEKLFFGSGTQLSVL.